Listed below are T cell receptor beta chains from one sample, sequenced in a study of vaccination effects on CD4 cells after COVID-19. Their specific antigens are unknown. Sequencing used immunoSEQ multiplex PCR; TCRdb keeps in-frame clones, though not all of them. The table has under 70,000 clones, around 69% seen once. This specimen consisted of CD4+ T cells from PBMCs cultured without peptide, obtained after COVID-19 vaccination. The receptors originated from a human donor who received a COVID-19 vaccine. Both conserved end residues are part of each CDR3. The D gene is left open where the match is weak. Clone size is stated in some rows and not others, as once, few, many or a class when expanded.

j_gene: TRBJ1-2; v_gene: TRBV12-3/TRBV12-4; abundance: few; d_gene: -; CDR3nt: TGTGCCAGCAGTTTGGGGAGGGCTCTAGGCTACACCTTC; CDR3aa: CASSLGRALGYTF
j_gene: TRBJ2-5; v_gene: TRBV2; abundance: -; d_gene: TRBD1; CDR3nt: TGTGCCAGCAATCAAGGGACAGGGGAAGAGACCCAGTACTTC; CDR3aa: CASNQGTGEETQYF
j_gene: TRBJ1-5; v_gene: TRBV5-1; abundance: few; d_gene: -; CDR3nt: TGCGCCAGCAGCGAGGGGAACGGCAATCAGCCCCAGCATTTT; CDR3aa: CASSEGNGNQPQHF
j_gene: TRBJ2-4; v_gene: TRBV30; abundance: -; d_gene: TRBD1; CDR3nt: TGTGCCTGGTCCAGGGGGCTCGAAAACATTCAGTACTTC; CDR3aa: CAWSRGLENIQYF
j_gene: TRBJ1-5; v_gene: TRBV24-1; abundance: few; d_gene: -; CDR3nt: TGTGCCACCAGTGAGGAGAAGGGGGATCAGCCCCAGCATTTT; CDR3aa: CATSEEKGDQPQHF
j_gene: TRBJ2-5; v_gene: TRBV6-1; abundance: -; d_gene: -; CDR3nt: TGTGCCAGCAGTGAAAAAGGAACAGGGTCCCAAGAGACCCAGTACTTC; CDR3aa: CASSEKGTGSQETQYF
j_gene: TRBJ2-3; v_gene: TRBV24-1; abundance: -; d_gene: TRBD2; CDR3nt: TGTGCCACCAGTGATTCGGGGCGGGGGACCTCAGATACGCAGTATTTT; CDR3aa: CATSDSGRGTSDTQYF
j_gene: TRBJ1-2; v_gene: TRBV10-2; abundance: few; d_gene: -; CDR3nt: TGCGCCAGCAGTTCAGGGTTTGCCTATGGCTACACCTTC; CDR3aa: CASSSGFAYGYTF
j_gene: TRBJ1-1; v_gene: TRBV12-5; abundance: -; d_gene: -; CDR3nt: TGTGCTAGTGGTTTGGACAGGAGCCCGATGAACACTGAAGCTTTCTTT; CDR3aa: CASGLDRSPMNTEAFF
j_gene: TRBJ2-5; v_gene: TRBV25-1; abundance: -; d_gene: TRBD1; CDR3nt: TGTGCCAGCAGTCCCCGGACAGGGTCGGGTGAGACCCAGTACTTC; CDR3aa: CASSPRTGSGETQYF
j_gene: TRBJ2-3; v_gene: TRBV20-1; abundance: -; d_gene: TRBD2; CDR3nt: TGCAGTGCTAGTTTAGGGACTAGCGCGCAGTATTTT; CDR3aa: CSASLGTSAQYF
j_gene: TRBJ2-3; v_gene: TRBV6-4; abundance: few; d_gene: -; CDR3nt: TGTGCCAGCAGTGAAGGGGGGACAGATACGCAGTATTTT; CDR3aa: CASSEGGTDTQYF
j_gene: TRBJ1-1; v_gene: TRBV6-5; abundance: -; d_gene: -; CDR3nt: TGTGCCAGCACAAAGGGTCTGAGGAACACTGAAGCTTTCTTT; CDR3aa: CASTKGLRNTEAFF
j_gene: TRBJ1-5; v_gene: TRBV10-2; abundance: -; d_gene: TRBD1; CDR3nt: TGCGCCACCCTAGCCGGGACAGGGATCCAGCCCCAGCATTTT; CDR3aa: CATLAGTGIQPQHF
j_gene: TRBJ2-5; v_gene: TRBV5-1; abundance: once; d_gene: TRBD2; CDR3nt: TGCGCCAGTAGGCCCCCAGCGGGGTACCAAGAGACCCAGTACTTC; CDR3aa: CASRPPAGYQETQYF
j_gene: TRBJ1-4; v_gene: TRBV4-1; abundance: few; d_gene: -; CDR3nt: TGCGCCAGCAGCCACGAAAAACTGTTTTTT; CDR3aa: CASSHEKLFF
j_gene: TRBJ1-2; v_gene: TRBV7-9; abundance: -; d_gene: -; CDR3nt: TGTGCCAGCAGCTTGACGGACTATGGCTACACCTTC; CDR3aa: CASSLTDYGYTF
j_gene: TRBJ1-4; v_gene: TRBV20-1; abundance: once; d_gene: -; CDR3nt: TGCAGTGCTAGTTTCGGTGGCATTAATGAAAAACTGTTTTTT; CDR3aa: CSASFGGINEKLFF
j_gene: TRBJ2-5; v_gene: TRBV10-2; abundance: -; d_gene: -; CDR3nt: TGCGCCAGCAGATCCCTGGGGGAGACCCAGTACTTC; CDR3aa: CASRSLGETQYF
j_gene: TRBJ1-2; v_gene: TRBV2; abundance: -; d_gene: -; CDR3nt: TGTGCCAGCAGTCCCGGGACGGATGGCTACACCTTC; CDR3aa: CASSPGTDGYTF
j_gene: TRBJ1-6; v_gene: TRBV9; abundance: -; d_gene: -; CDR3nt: TGTGCCAGCAGCGTAGGTGCGGCTGGGGATTCACCCCTCCACTTT; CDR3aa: CASSVGAAGDSPLHF
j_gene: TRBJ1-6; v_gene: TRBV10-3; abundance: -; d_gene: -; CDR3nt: TGTGCCATCAGCCCAGGCAGCTCCTATAATTCACCCCTCCACTTT; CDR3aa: CAISPGSSYNSPLHF
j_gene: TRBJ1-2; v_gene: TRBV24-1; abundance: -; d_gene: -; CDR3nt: TGTGCCACCAGTGATCCTCGGGGGGGAGAGCACTATGGCTACACCTTC; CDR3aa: CATSDPRGGEHYGYTF
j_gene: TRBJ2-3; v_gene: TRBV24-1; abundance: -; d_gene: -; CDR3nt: TGTGCCACCAGGAGGGGGGAGAGCACAGATACGCAGTATTTT; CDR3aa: CATRRGESTDTQYF
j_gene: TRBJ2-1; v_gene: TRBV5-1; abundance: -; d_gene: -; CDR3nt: TGCGCCAGCAGCTTGGTCGCAGCAGCCTCCTACAATGAGCAGTTCTTC; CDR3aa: CASSLVAAASYNEQFF
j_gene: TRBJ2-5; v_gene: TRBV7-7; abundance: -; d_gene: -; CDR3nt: TGTGCCAGCAGCTCGGATTTGAAAGAGACCCAGTACTTC; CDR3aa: CASSSDLKETQYF
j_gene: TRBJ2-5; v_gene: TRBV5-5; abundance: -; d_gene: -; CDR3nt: TGTGCCAGCAGCCCTTGGGGGCGCCAAGAGACCCAGTACTTC; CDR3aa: CASSPWGRQETQYF
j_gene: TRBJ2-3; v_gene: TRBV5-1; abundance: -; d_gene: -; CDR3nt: TGCGCCAGCAGCTTGGCAATCGCGGATACGCAGTATTTT; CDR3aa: CASSLAIADTQYF
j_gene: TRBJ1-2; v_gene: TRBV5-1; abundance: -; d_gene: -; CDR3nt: TGCGCCAGCAGCCCGGACATAACTAACTATGGCTACACCTTC; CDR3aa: CASSPDITNYGYTF
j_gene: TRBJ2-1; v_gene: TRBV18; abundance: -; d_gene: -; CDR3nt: TGTGCCAGCTCACCAAACAGGGCGAATGAGCAGTTCTTC; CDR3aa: CASSPNRANEQFF
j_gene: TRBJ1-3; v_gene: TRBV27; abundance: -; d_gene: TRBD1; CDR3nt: TGTGCCAGCAGTCGGGACAGCTCTGGAAACACCATATATTTT; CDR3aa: CASSRDSSGNTIYF
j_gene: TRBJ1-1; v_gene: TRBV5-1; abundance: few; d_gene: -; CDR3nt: TGCGCAACAGGGTACACTGAAGCTTTCTTT; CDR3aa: CATGYTEAFF
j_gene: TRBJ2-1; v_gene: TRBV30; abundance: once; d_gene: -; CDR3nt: TGTGCCTGGAGTGACGGTCCACTCGGCGGGATGATCGATGAGCAGTTCTTC; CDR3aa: CAWSDGPLGGMIDEQFF
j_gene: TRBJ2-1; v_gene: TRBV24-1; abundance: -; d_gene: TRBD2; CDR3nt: TGTGCCGCCACACCGGGGACTAGCGGGGGGGATGAGCAGTTCTTC; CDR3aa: CAATPGTSGGDEQFF
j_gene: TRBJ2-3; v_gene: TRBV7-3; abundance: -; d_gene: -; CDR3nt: TGTGCCAGCAGCTTACAGGGGAACACAGATACGCAGTATTTT; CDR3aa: CASSLQGNTDTQYF
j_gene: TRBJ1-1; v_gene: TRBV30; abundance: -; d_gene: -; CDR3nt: TGTGCCTGGGCAGGGTTCACTGAAGCTTTCTTT; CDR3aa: CAWAGFTEAFF
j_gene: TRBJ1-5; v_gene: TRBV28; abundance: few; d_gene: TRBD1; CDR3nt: TGTGCCACACAGGGGCCTAATCAGCCCCAGCATTTT; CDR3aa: CATQGPNQPQHF
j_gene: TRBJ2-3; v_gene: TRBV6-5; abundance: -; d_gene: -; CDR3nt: TGTGCCAGCAGTTCCTCGGGGAGCACAGATACGCAGTATTTT; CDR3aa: CASSSSGSTDTQYF
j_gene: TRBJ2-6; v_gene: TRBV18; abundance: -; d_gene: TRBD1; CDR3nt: TGTGCCAGCTCACCGCGACAGGGAGCTGGGGCCAACGTCCTGACTTTC; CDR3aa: CASSPRQGAGANVLTF
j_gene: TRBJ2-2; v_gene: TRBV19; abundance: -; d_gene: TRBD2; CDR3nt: TGTGCCAGTAGTAGTCCGAAACTAGCGGGCCGGGGAACCGGGGAGCTGTTTTTT; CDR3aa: CASSSPKLAGRGTGELFF
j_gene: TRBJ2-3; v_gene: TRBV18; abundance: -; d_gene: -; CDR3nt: TGTGCCAGCTCACCACCGCGGGATACGCAGTATTTT; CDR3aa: CASSPPRDTQYF
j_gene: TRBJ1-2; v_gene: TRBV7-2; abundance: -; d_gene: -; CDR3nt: TGTGCCAGCAGCTTAGCGGGGGATCCGGGACGGGGGGGTTACTATGGCTACACCTTC; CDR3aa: CASSLAGDPGRGGYYGYTF
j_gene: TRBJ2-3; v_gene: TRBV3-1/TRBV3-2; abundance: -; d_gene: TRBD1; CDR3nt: TGTGCCAGCAGCCAACGGACAGGAAGCACAGATACGCAGTATTTT; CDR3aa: CASSQRTGSTDTQYF
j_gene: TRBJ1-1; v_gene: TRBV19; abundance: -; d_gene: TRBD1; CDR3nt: TGTGCCAGTAGTGACAGGACAGGGGGAACTGAAGCTTTCTTT; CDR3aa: CASSDRTGGTEAFF
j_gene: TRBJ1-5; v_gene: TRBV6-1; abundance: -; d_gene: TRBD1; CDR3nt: TGTGCCAGCAGTGGGAAGGGACAGCGTTTTAGCAATCAGCCCCAGCATTTT; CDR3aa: CASSGKGQRFSNQPQHF
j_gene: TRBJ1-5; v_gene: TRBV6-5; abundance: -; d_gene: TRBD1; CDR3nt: TGTGCCAGTAAAAAACAGGGGGCGAATCAGCCCCAGCATTTT; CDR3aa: CASKKQGANQPQHF
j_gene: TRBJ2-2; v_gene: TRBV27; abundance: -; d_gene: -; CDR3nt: TGTGCCAGCAAGATAAGGGGCACCGGGGAGCTGTTTTTT; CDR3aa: CASKIRGTGELFF
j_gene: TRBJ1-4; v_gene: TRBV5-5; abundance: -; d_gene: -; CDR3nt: TGTGCCAGCAGGTTGGGCCCCAGGGAGGAAAAACTGTTTTTT; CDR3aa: CASRLGPREEKLFF
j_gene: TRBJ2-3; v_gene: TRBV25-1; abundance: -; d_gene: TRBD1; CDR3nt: TGTGCCAGCAGTGTTCTCGGGACAGGCCCCGGAGATACGCAGTATTTT; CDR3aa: CASSVLGTGPGDTQYF
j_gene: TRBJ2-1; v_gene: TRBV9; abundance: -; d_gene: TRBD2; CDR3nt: TGTGCCAGCAGCCCGACAGACCGGGGACTAGCGGGGAGTCATCCCTACAATGAGCAGTTCTTC; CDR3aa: CASSPTDRGLAGSHPYNEQFF
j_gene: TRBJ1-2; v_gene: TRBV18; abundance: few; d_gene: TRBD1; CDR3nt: TGTGCCAGCTCACCAGGGACAGACTATGGCTACACCTTC; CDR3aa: CASSPGTDYGYTF
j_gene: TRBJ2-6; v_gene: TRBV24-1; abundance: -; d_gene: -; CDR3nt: TGTGCCACCAGTGATTACAACTCTGGGGCCAACGTCCTGACTTTC; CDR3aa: CATSDYNSGANVLTF
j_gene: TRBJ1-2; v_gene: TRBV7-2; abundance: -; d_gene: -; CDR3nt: TGTGCCAGTACGACGGGACGGAACTATGGCTACACCTTC; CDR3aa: CASTTGRNYGYTF
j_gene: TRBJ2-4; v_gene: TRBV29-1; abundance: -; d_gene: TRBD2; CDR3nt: TGCAGCACTTATTCCAGGCGGGGGGGCAGGAACATTCAGTACTTC; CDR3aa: CSTYSRRGGRNIQYF
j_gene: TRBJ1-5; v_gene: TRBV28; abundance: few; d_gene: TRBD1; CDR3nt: TGTGCCAGCACTACAGGGGTTAGCAATCAGCCCCAGCATTTT; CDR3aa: CASTTGVSNQPQHF